A single sample is the source of the 26 T cell receptor beta chains below, sequenced in a study of T cell responses to AZD1222 COVID-19 vaccine. Assay used: immunoSEQ multiplex PCR; TCRdb lists only in-frame clones, some missing. The sample includes around 170,000 clones, less than 95% of them seen just once. Material: peripheral blood, obtained on day 0 of AZD1222 vaccination. These receptors were collected from an adult in good health.

The chain has TRBV11-3 and TRBJ1-1; 11 nucleotides align to TRBD1. J was trimmed by 11 bases and V by 5 bases; bases with no gene match: 13. The CDR3 has 15 residues. Germline-derived CDR1 and CDR2 are SGHNT and YENEEA. The CDR3 DNA is TGTGCCAGCAGCACACGGACAGGGGGCTACTCTTGGGCTTTCTTT. As protein: CASSTRTGGYSWAFF.

The chain employs TRBV7-9 and TRBJ1-6, with D possibly TRBD1 on 5 matching bases. Germline V gene data show CDR1 as SEHNR and CDR2 as FQNEAQ (reference sequence). CDR3 length: 16 amino acids. V lost 4 bases to trimming and J lost 8 bases, with 18 bases between them. The CDR3 nucleotides read TGTGCCAGCAGCTCCGCCGGGGCTCGGGATGATTCACCCCTCCACTTT. Its protein product is CASSSAGARDDSPLHF.

This clone was counted a single time. The rearrangement uses TRBV28 and TRBJ1-5, with 7 bases matching TRBD1. The CDR3 extends over 14 amino acids. The germline V gene encodes CDR1 MDHEN and CDR2 SYDVKM. With 2 bases clipped from V and 6 bases from J, the junction kept 4 bases outside the gene matches. Written as DNA, the CDR3 is TGTGCCAGCAGTTTAACAGGGGAGAGTCAGCCCCAGCATTTT. Amino acid sequence: CASSLTGESQPQHF.

Here the CDR3 reads CASSARTETQYF. The CDR3 DNA sequence: TGTGCCAGCAGTGCTCGGACAGAGACCCAGTACTTC. The gene calls are TRBV25-1 and TRBJ2-5; D is unclear. Looked up from germline, CDR1 is MGHDK and CDR2 is SYGVNS. Trimming took off 4 bases at V and 4 bases at J, with 7 bases between the two ends. The CDR3 consists of 12 residues.

This chain joins TRBV11-1 and TRBJ2-1; TRBD2 matches at 10 bases. The V gene's germline CDR1 is SGHAT and CDR2 FQDESV (reference sequence). The CDR3 has 16 residues. The V segment lost 2 bases and the J segment 6 bases; nucleotides outside the gene matches: 7. The CDR3 reads CASSLTSSGGSNEQFF. DNA of the CDR3: TGTGCCAGCAGCTTAACCTCTAGCGGGGGCAGCAATGAGCAGTTCTTC.

The rearrangement uses TRBV7-8 and TRBJ2-5; no clear D. Trimming cost V 2 bases and J 1 base, with 5 bases left between them. CDR1 is SGHVS and CDR2 is FQNEAQ in the germline V gene. The CDR3 contains 13 residues. CDR3 nucleotides: TGTGCCAGCAGCTTAAACAGCCAAGAGACCCAGTACTTC. Translated: CASSLNSQETQYF. Based on the CDR3 plus reference TRBV7-8 and TRBJ2-5, the full variable domain is GAGVSQSPRYKVAKRGQDVALRCDPISGHVSLFWYQQALGQGPEFLTYFQNEAQLDKSGLPSDRFFAERPEGSVSTLKIQRTQQEDSAVYLCASSLNSQETQYFGPGTRLLVL.

The V call is TRBV24-1, the J call TRBJ2-5; 10 nucleotides align to TRBD1. There are 14 residues in the CDR3. V was clipped by 2 bases and J by 4 bases; unmatched bases: 0. Germline values: CDR1 KGHDR, CDR2 SFDVKD. CDR3 bases: TGTGCCACCAGTGATTGGACAGGGGGAGAGACCCAGTACTTC. The encoded protein is CATSDWTGGETQYF.

This rearrangement joins TRBV3-1 (or the pseudogene TRBV3-2) to TRBJ1-3; D unclear. V gave up 1 base and J gave up 4 bases, with 8 bases separating them. Germline V gene data show CDR1 as LGHDT and CDR2 as YNNKEL (reference sequence). This CDR3 has 14 residues. The CDR3 here is CASSQASGGNTIYF. The DNA for the CDR3 is TGTGCCAGCAGCCAAGCGAGCGGGGGAAACACCATATATTTT.

The chain links TRBV30 to TRBJ2-7, with a possible D match to TRBD2 (6 bases). V was pared by 3 bases and J by 7 bases, with 16 bases between. The CDR3 contains 13 residues. CDR1 and CDR2 from the germline V gene are GTSNPN and SVGIG (reference sequence). Written as DNA, the CDR3 is TGTGCCTGGAGGGAGCGGGCGGCCTGGGAGCAGTACTTC. Its translation: CAWRERAAWEQYF. The full variable domain, rest sourced from reference TRBV30 and TRBJ2-7, is SQTIHQWPATLVQPVGSPLSLECTVEGTSNPNLYWYRQAAGRGLQLLFYSVGIGQISSEVPQNLSASRPQDRQFILSSKKLLLSDSGFYLCAWRERAAWEQYFGPGTRLTVT.

The V call is TRBV5-1, the J call TRBJ1-6; D unclear. The CDR3 runs 15 residues. Trimming took 0 bases from V and 3 from J, leaving 7 bases between them. Per germline, CDR1 SGHRS and CDR2 YFSETQ. The CDR3: CASSLDRHYNSPLHF. The CDR3, as DNA: TGCGCCAGCAGCTTGGACAGACACTATAATTCACCCCTCCACTTT. Full variable domain (rest looked up from reference TRBV5-1 and TRBJ1-6): KAGVTQTPRYLIKTRGQQVTLSCSPISGHRSVSWYQQTPGQGLQFLFEYFSETQRNKGNFPGRFSGRQFSNSRSEMNVSTLELGDSALYLCASSLDRHYNSPLHFGNGTRLTVT.

The CDR3 nucleotides are TGTGCCACCAGTTCTGGCAACTATGGCTACACCTTC. Translation: CATSSGNYGYTF. V usage is TRBV24-1 and J usage is TRBJ1-2; D call uncertain. The germline gives CDR1 KGHDR, CDR2 SFDVKD. V shed 6 bases and J shed 2 bases, with 6 bases lying between them. This CDR3 region has 12 residues.

The chain uses TRBV2 and TRBJ1-6, with D possibly matching TRBD1 (5 bases). The CDR3 runs to 14 residues. V gave up 7 bases and J gave up 7 bases, with 14 bases separating them. Germline assignment: CDR1 SNHLY and CDR2 FYNNEI. In DNA form, the CDR3 reads TGTGCCAGCATTGACAGCGGGGGGAATTCACCCCTCCACTTT. Translated: CASIDSGGNSPLHF. Full variable domain (remainder filled in from reference TRBV2 and TRBJ1-6): EPEVTQTPSHQVTQMGQEVILRCVPISNHLYFYWYRQILGQKVEFLVSFYNNEISEKSEIFDDQFSVERPDGSNFTLKIRSTKLEDSAMYFCASIDSGGNSPLHFGNGTRLTVT.

This chain joins TRBV5-1 and TRBJ2-4, with a possible D match to TRBD1 (6 bases). The CDR3 is 13 amino acids. CDR1 and CDR2 from the germline V gene are SGHRS and YFSETQ. V lost 4 bases and J 7 bases, leaving 12 bases between the germline ends. The DNA for the CDR3 is TGCGCCAGCAGCAGCGGACAGAGGAACATTCAGTACTTC. Translating it yields CASSSGQRNIQYF.

V and J are TRBV29-1 and TRBJ1-5; D is perhaps TRBD1 (5 bases). V lost 3 bases and J lost 2, with 8 bases in between. Germline CDR1 is SQVTM and CDR2 is ANQGSEA. The CDR3 runs 13 residues. The CDR3, as DNA: TGCAGCGTTGATATGGGGCGCAATCAGCCCCAGCATTTT. Translation: CSVDMGRNQPQHF. Full variable domain (remainder filled in from reference TRBV29-1 and TRBJ1-5): SAVISQKPSRDICQRGTSLTIQCQVDSQVTMMFWYRQQPGQSLTLIATANQGSEATYESGFVIDKFPISRPNLTFSTLTVSNMSPEDSSIYLCSVDMGRNQPQHFGDGTRLSIL.

The rearrangement joins TRBV5-1 to TRBJ1-3, with D perhaps TRBD1 (5 bases). Germline CDR1 SGHRS, CDR2 YFSETQ. The CDR3 runs to 16 residues. V lost 3 bases, J lost 1 base, and 14 bases lay in between. The CDR3 region is CASSSEGPRSGNTIYF. DNA of the CDR3: TGCGCCAGCAGCTCCGAGGGGCCTCGGTCTGGAAACACCATATATTTT.

The chain recombines TRBV21-1 with TRBJ2-7. TRBV21-1 is a pseudogene segment. The CDR3 has 13 amino acids. Here the CDR3 DNA reads TGTGCCAGCAGCTTACGTGGGATGTACGAGCAGTACTTC. Translation gives CASSLRGMYEQYF.

The gene calls are TRBV5-1 and TRBJ1-2, with D hard to call. The CDR3 runs to 14 residues. The V gene's germline CDR1 is SGHRS and CDR2 YFSETQ. With 5 bases removed from V and 0 bases from J, the gap between germline ends came to 11 bases. CDR3 nucleotide sequence: TGCGCCAGCAGTACAGATGGCCCTAACTATGGCTACACCTTC. Protein sequence: CASSTDGPNYGYTF.

The chain uses TRBV11-2 and TRBJ1-1; no clear D. The V gene lost 1 base and the J gene lost 1 base, with 10 bases spanning the gap. The CDR3 is 15 residues long. Germline assignment: CDR1 SGHAT and CDR2 FQNNGV. The CDR3 nucleotides are TGTGCCAGCAGCTTAGGAGAGACTACGAACACTGAAGCTTTCTTT. Amino acids: CASSLGETTNTEAFF.

CDR3: CASGSREGRSPLHF. For the CDR3, the DNA is TGTGCCAGCGGATCCAGGGAGGGACGTTCACCCCTCCACTTT. The rearrangement links TRBV28 to TRBJ1-6; weak D call: TRBD1 (5 bases). The V end lost 8 bases, the J end lost 9 bases, and 17 bases lay between the germline ends. This CDR3 spans 14 amino acids. The germline gives CDR1 MDHEN, CDR2 SYDVKM.

The J gene is TRBJ2-5, the V gene TRBV9; D may match TRBD1 or TRBD2 (6 bases each). Germline values: CDR1 SGDLS, CDR2 YYNGEE. The V end lost 0 bases, the J end lost 5 bases, and 17 bases lay between the germline ends. The CDR3 consists of 16 residues. CDR3 residues: CASSVATGALGETQYF. The CDR3 DNA sequence: TGTGCCAGCAGCGTAGCTACGGGGGCGCTTGGCGAGACCCAGTACTTC.

The V and J genes are TRBV28 and TRBJ1-5; unclear D gene. CDR1 MDHEN and CDR2 SYDVKM come from the germline V gene. V lost 2 bases, J lost 9 bases, and 11 bases lay in between. The CDR3 has 13 residues. The CDR3 is CASSLGSGPPQHF. The CDR3 DNA reads TGTGCCAGCAGTTTAGGGTCTGGGCCGCCCCAGCATTTT.

The chain's CDR3 is CASSPRGAGANVLTF. The CDR3 coding sequence is TGTGCCAGCAGCCCCCGGGGGGCTGGGGCCAACGTCCTGACTTTC. The rearrangement joins TRBV7-2 to TRBJ2-6, with 7 positions matching TRBD2. Germline assignment: CDR1 SGHTA and CDR2 FQGNSA. This CDR3 comprises 15 residues. J gave up 2 bases and V 5 bases, and 3 bases lay outside the gene matches.

The rearrangement uses TRBV28 and TRBJ1-1; 9 bases line up with TRBD1. The germline V gene has CDR1 MDHEN and CDR2 SYDVKM. The trim removed 6 bases at V and 2 bases at J, leaving 7 bases unmatched. The CDR3 runs to 15 residues. CDR3: CASRDRGRLNTEAFF. The CDR3 bases are TGTGCCAGCAGGGACAGGGGACGGTTAAACACTGAAGCTTTCTTT.

This clone was recorded only once. The chain combines TRBV7-2 with TRBJ2-1; D uncertain. Germline V gene data show CDR1 as SGHTA and CDR2 as FQGNSA. V was clipped by 0 bases and J by 4 bases, with 19 bases between them. The CDR3 spans 18 residues. The CDR3 sequence: CASSLAPRLSRRYNEQFF. The CDR3 DNA follows: TGTGCCAGCAGCTTAGCCCCCCGACTCTCCCGCCGTTACAATGAGCAGTTCTTC. Using reference TRBV7-2 and TRBJ2-1 for the parts outside the CDR3, the full variable domain is GAGVSQSPSNKVTEKGKDVELRCDPISGHTALYWYRQSLGQGLEFLIYFQGNSAPDKSGLPSDRFSAERTGGSVSTLTIQRTQQEDSAVYLCASSLAPRLSRRYNEQFFGPGTRLTVL.

V and J are TRBV30 and TRBJ2-7; 9 bases fit TRBD1. CDR1 and CDR2 from the germline V gene are GTSNPN and SVGIG (reference sequence). There are 13 residues in the CDR3. The J segment lost 4 bases and the V segment lost 5 bases, leaving 6 bases of the junction unmatched. CDR3 coding DNA: TGTGCCTGGTCCTCGACAGGGGGTTACGAGCAGTACTTC. Its protein is CAWSSTGGYEQYF.

The chain recombines TRBV7-2 with TRBJ2-7; TRBD2 matches 12 bases. V lost 5 bases to trimming and J lost 2 bases; unmatched junction nucleotides: 16. Germline V gene data show CDR1 as SGHTA and CDR2 as FQGNSA. The CDR3 covers 19 residues. The CDR3 protein is CASSHLGMGLAGTAYEQYF. In nucleotides, the CDR3 is TGTGCCAGCAGCCACCTCGGTATGGGACTAGCGGGTACGGCCTACGAGCAGTACTTC.